This T cell receptor (beta chain) was documented in a study of T cells after yellow fever vaccination. Study-level points and caveats: Most primary-vaccination clones recurred post-booster (roughly 97% CD4, roughly 87% CD8). Clonotype sharing between CD4 and CD8 compartments was small.

TCRdb used MiXCR to reprocess the 5' RACE reads, holding one entry per CDR3 protein. The repertoire includes 95,000 to 150,000 distinct CDR3 sequences, 7.4% of them detected once, and 2% to 3% sits in the top ten. V lost 5 bases to trimming and J lost 6 bases, with 8 bases between them. In germline, CDR1 is SGHDT, CDR2 YYEEEE. This CDR3 comprises 12 residues. This clonotype has a count of ten or more. Antigen: not known. This receptor was obtained from a man between 18 and 35 years old who received the YFV17D yellow fever vaccine. The chain employs TRBV5-6 and TRBJ2-2; D possibly corresponds to TRBD2 (5 bases). Sequencing was performed on CD4+ T cells sorted from PBMCs, taken roughly 10 days after the first yellow fever vaccination. CDR3 amino acids: CASRLEAGELFF. The CDR3 coding sequence is TGTGCCAGCAGACTAGAGGCCGGGGAGCTGTTTTTT.